The source of this TCR beta chain is a study of CD8 T cells in ankylosing spondylitis. Study-wide results and limits: Ankylosing spondylitis blood appeared to be characterized by a TCR beta motif of eight highly homologous variants.

CDR3 length: 13 amino acids. The ends were cut back, 7 bases at V and 2 bases at J, with 10 bases in the middle. MiXCR was run by TCRdb on the 5' RACE reads, yielding one entry per CDR3 protein. The table records 150,000 to 200,000 distinct CDR3 sequences, about 32% of them present only once. This clonotype was seen only a few times. The antigen is not known. The specimen sequenced was synovial fluid, either unsorted or a sorted T cell fraction (not recorded which). The receptor comes from a male donor with ankylosing spondylitis. The chain is built from TRBV12-3 or TRBV12-4 and TRBJ2-3; D might be TRBD2 (5 bases). The CDR3 sequence: CASTPGNTDTQYF. CDR3 nucleotides: TGTGCCAGCACCCCGGGAAACACAGATACGCAGTATTTT.